This T cell receptor beta chain was documented in a study of T cells in Graves' hyperthyroidism and ophthalmopathy (dated by TCRdb to between 2018 and 2021). Some background on the complete study: Peripheral blood samples were taken at initial diagnosis, before any treatment was given. TCR V-J signatures able to tell the groups apart were searched for in a discovery cohort of more than 90 patients, of whom around 42 had Graves' ophthalmopathy and some 60 had stable Graves' hyperthyroidism. Prospective prediction of ophthalmopathy was tested in an independent validation cohort consisting of 18 hyperthyroidism patients and about 17 patients who later progressed to ophthalmopathy. The 75 to 100 discovery patients were randomly split 7:3 into training and test sets. The study also compared thyroid tissue and blood T-cell repertoires from 5 to 7 Graves' hyperthyroidism patients. After sampling, hyperthyroidism patients received methimazole starting at 30 mg daily, and ophthalmopathy patients received high-dose intravenous methylprednisolone. The paper reports TCR Vbeta CDR3 sequencing of more than 120 peripheral blood samples: fewer than 50 ophthalmopathy, under 80 hyperthyroidism and around 17 progressor patients.

The germline V gene (reference sequence) specifies DFQATT as CDR1 and SNEGSKA as CDR2. The junction carries 9 bases between V and J, which are trimmed by 0 bases and 7 bases respectively. Its CDR3 holds 12 amino acids, cysteine through phenylalanine. Of all the DNA, just the CDR3 is kept, 36 bases in frame from base 1. On this clonotype: The antigen it binds to is not known. The input lacks base qualities; no much larger clone sits a single base away.

The TCR beta CDR3 regions were amplified from RNA transcripts. A first-round RT-PCR of the TCR CDR3 used the HTBI primer set with the Qiagen OneStep RT-PCR kit. A second multiplex PCR round built the libraries, followed by size selection and purification. Paired-end sequencing of the libraries was performed with 100 bp reads on an Illumina HiSeq2000. On the study's bioinformatics: Raw data were processed with SOAPnuke, discarding reads with adapters, uncalled bases, mean Phred below 15, or no exact constant-primer or identifier match. COPE v1.2.5 was used to merge the high-quality paired reads, and each unique nucleotide sequence was defined as a clonotype. MiTCR v1.1 was used to align clonotypes to the IMGT TRBV, TRBD and TRBJ reference segments. The analysis included only V-J combinations with a frequency above 0.0001, which together covered more than 99% of the repertoires. A TCS score was defined as the ratio between F50 (clonal expansion) and ExV (chaos), using BLOSUM62-based TCRdist between CDR3 peptides within each V-J. Welch's t-statistics and random forest reduced fewer than 600 V-J features to 13, which were used in a naive Bayes classifier (R e1071). The raw public reads went through TCRdb reprocessing: fastp at Q25, MiXCR clone calling, in-frame beta chains kept. Duplicate CDR3 protein sequences are folded into a single record with the most common DNA and genes. TCRdb assigned the V and J calls; the authors' analysis was not used. The sample table holds hundreds of thousands of distinct CDR3 sequences, of which 15% to 19% were seen once. The ten largest account for 11% to 15% of the sample.

General conclusions and limits of the study: No statistical method was used to fix the sample size in advance, and group allocation was not hidden from the investigators. Blood samples also contained most of the expanded thyroid clonotypes (frequency above 0.001), which suggests that blood repertoires may reflect thyroid immune responses. A 13 V-J signature model separated ophthalmopathy from stable hyperthyroidism, with roughly 88% sensitivity and 81.08% specificity in cross-validation and 80%/75% in testing. In validation, the model predicted progression to ophthalmopathy a median of 6.5 months before onset, with roughly 68% sensitivity and just under 75% specificity.

A patient counted as having stable Graves' hyperthyroidism if no progression to ophthalmopathy occurred over 18 months of follow-up. The hyperthyroidism patients were between 18 and 65 years old and newly diagnosed, with a disease duration of less than 2 months. Any patient with an uncontrolled infection, another autoimmune disease, pregnancy or lactation was excluded. Diagnoses were based on clinical symptoms, serum thyroxine and TRAb, thyroid ultrasound and orbital computed tomography. PBMCs were isolated from roughly 10 ml of fresh peripheral blood by Ficoll-Paque density gradient centrifugation. Trizol reagent was used to extract total RNA, and RNA quality was then checked on an Agilent 2100 Bioanalyzer.

The material sequenced was blood. The receptor's source is a young woman with Graves' hyperthyroidism. The chain is made from TRBV20-1 and TRBJ1-2; a confident D gene designation cannot be given. The CDR3 here reads CSARDRAVGYTF. The nucleotide sequence reads as follows: TGCAGTGCTAGAGATCGTGCTGTTGGCTACACCTTC.